This paragraph covers one T cell receptor beta chain sequence. After removal of 0 bases from V and 14 bases from J, the junction contained 12 bases not matched to a gene. In germline, CDR1 is MGHRA, CDR2 YSYEKL. This CDR3 is built from 15 residues. This specimen belongs to a study of blood T cell repertoires in COVID-19. Produced via immunoSEQ multiplex PCR; TCRdb's table is partial and in-frame only. The sample consists of about 300,000 clones, 85% to 90% of them appearing once. Sample: PBMCs or T cells enriched from blood (not recorded which). The chain employs TRBV4-1 and TRBJ1-4; 7 bases map to TRBD1. This receptor was obtained from a man younger than 40 who had recovered from COVID-19. CDR3 loop: CASSQDRGTALPLFF. For the CDR3, the DNA is TGCGCCAGCAGCCAAGATCGAGGGACAGCCCTCCCTCTGTTTTTT.